Presented here are 5 T cell receptor beta chains from one specimen sequenced in a study of blood T cell repertoires in COVID-19. The data were produced by immunoSEQ multiplex PCR, yet TCRdb's version contains in-frame clones alone and is incomplete. The data contain roughly 360,000 clones, approximately 87% of them seen just once; the ten biggest clones take up around 0.91%. Sequenced material: PBMCs or T cells enriched from blood (not recorded which). The receptors come from a woman in her twenties or thirties with acute COVID-19.

The V call is TRBV9, the J call TRBJ1-2; possible D gene TRBD1, 5 bases. Trimming left V 3 bases short and J 8 bases short, with 17 bases between. Germline V gene data show CDR1 as SGDLS and CDR2 as YYNGEE. This CDR3 region has 14 residues. The CDR3 is CASSETDSTSGYTF. The CDR3 DNA is TGTGCCAGCAGCGAGACAGATTCTACCTCCGGCTACACCTTC.

This chain joins TRBV4-1 and TRBJ2-2, with D perhaps matching TRBD1 (5 bases). The CDR3 loop spans 16 amino acids. Germline V gene lookup returns CDR1 MGHRA and CDR2 YSYEKL. Trimming removed 8 bases from V and 0 bases from J, with 16 bases in between. CDR3 DNA: TGCGCCAGCTGCCGCCAGGGTGTATCGAACACCGGGGAGCTGTTTTTT. This gives the protein CASCRQGVSNTGELFF.

The table lists this clone with a few counts. V and J are TRBV7-2 and TRBJ1-1; D is perhaps TRBD1 (5 bases). Germline loops: CDR1 SGHTA, CDR2 FQGNSA. The V end was cut by 2 bases, the J end by 4 bases, with 11 bases between. The CDR3 length is 14 residues. CDR3 sequence: CASSLSGARTEAFF. The CDR3 DNA follows: TGTGCCAGCAGCTTAAGTGGGGCGCGCACTGAAGCTTTCTTT. Full variable domain (missing parts from reference TRBV7-2 and TRBJ1-1): GAGVSQSPSNKVTEKGKDVELRCDPISGHTALYWYRQSLGQGLEFLIYFQGNSAPDKSGLPSDRFSAERTGGSVSTLTIQRTQQEDSAVYLCASSLSGARTEAFFGQGTRLTVV.

V is TRBV3-1 (or the pseudogene TRBV3-2) and J is TRBJ1-2, with TRBD1 matching over 7 bases. In germline, CDR1 is LGHDT, CDR2 YNNKEL (reference sequence). CDR3 length equals 13 residues. V gave up 2 bases and J gave up 5 bases; unmatched junction bases: 2. In DNA form, the CDR3 reads TGTGCCAGCAGCCAAACAGGGGCTTATGGCTACACCTTC. Its translation is CASSQTGAYGYTF.

The CDR3 loop is CASSVAYGLTTEAFF. The CDR3 DNA reads TGTGCCAGCAGCGTAGCTTACGGACTGACCACTGAAGCTTTCTTT. The chain is built from TRBV9 and TRBJ1-1; D ambiguous. Between the trimmed V and J ends, which lost 0 bases and 4 bases, there was a span of 13 bases. The CDR3 is made up of 15 amino acids. Germline V gene lookup returns CDR1 SGDLS and CDR2 YYNGEE.